Listed below are T cell receptor beta chains from one sample, sequenced in a study of T cell responses to AZD1222 COVID-19 vaccine. Sequencing was performed with immunoSEQ multiplex PCR; in TCRdb, only in-frame clones are kept and a portion is missing. The data show around 77,000 clones, approximately 90% seen once. The specimen was peripheral blood, collected on day 0 of AZD1222 vaccination. The receptors shown here come from an adult in good health. Both conserved end residues are part of each CDR3. Fields, in order: CDR3 protein, CDR3 DNA, D gene, J gene, V gene, clone size. D genes are given only for firm matches. Size is stated for part of the rows, as once, few or many counts, or as a class when the clone is expanded.

CASCPTGGFCEAFF	TGTGCCAGCTGTCCGACAGGGGGCTTTTGTGAAGCTTTCTTT	TRBD1	TRBJ1-1	TRBV2	NA
CATLPPHRVAASSGANVLTF	TGTGCCACCCTCCCTCCCCACAGGGTAGCGGCGAGTTCTGGGGCCAACGTCCTGACTTTC	NA	TRBJ2-6	TRBV28	NA
CASSQSRTRGSNQPQHF	TGCGCCAGCAGCCAAAGTAGGACCAGAGGGAGCAATCAGCCCCAGCATTTT	NA	TRBJ1-5	TRBV4-1	NA
CASSSGSGRTSSTDTQYF	TGTGCCAGCAGCTCGGGTTCGGGTAGGACCTCTAGCACAGATACGCAGTATTTT	NA	TRBJ2-3	TRBV5-4	NA
CASSPQGARNEQFF	TGCGCCAGCAGCCCACAGGGGGCGAGGAATGAGCAGTTCTTC	TRBD1	TRBJ2-1	TRBV5-1	NA
CASGIRQSNTGELFF	TGTGCCAGCGGGATCAGGCAATCGAACACCGGGGAGCTGTTTTTT	NA	TRBJ2-2	TRBV25-1	NA
CSVEDQQPSTDTQYF	TGCAGCGTTGAAGATCAACAGCCTAGCACAGATACGCAGTATTTT	NA	TRBJ2-3	TRBV29-1	NA
CASSYSGGSPDEQFF	TGTGCCAGCAGTTACTCGGGCGGGAGTCCCGATGAGCAGTTCTTC	TRBD2	TRBJ2-1	TRBV6-2/TRBV6-3	NA
CASSPRGQGGYGYTF	TGTGCCAGCAGCCCCAGGGGTCAGGGGGGTTATGGCTACACCTTC	TRBD1	TRBJ1-2	TRBV7-2	NA
CASSQDIRNTEAFF	TGCGCCAGCAGCCAAGATATTCGGAACACTGAAGCTTTCTTT	NA	TRBJ1-1	TRBV4-1	NA
CATRRALLNTEAFF	TGTGCCACCCGAAGGGCTCTTTTAAACACTGAAGCTTTCTTT	NA	TRBJ1-1	TRBV6-5	few
CASSFSGGYGYTF	TGTGCCAGCAGTTTCTCCGGTGGCTATGGCTACACCTTC	NA	TRBJ1-2	TRBV28	few
CASSSNLYGYTF	TGTGCCAGCAGTTCTAACCTCTATGGCTACACCTTC	NA	TRBJ1-2	TRBV28	NA
CASSQLAGVADTQYF	TGTGCCAGCAGCCAACTAGCGGGAGTTGCAGATACGCAGTATTTT	TRBD2	TRBJ2-3	TRBV7-7	NA
CASSLESGPRETQYF	TGCGCCAGCAGCTTGGAGTCGGGGCCGCGGGAGACCCAGTACTTC	NA	TRBJ2-5	TRBV5-1	NA
CASSFAGVEQFF	TGTGCCAGCAGTTTTGCGGGAGTTGAGCAGTTCTTC	TRBD2	TRBJ2-1	TRBV6-5	NA
CASSQWGRDLTF	TGCGCCAGCAGCCAGTGGGGACGGGACCTTACCTTC	NA	TRBJ1-2	TRBV4-3	once
CASSPWDTRNTEAFF	TGTGCCAGCAGTCCCTGGGACACCCGGAACACTGAAGCTTTCTTT	NA	TRBJ1-1	TRBV6-2/TRBV6-3	NA
CAFLPLDREGTEAFF	TGTGCCTTTTTACCCTTAGACAGGGAGGGCACTGAAGCTTTCTTT	TRBD1	TRBJ1-1	TRBV5-4	NA
CASSLARLAGVETQYF	TGCGCCAGCAGCTTGGCCCGACTAGCGGGGGTAGAGACCCAGTACTTC	TRBD2	TRBJ2-5	TRBV5-1	NA
CAWSRGERLEQYF	TGTGCCTGGAGTCGAGGGGAACGGCTCGAGCAGTACTTC	NA	TRBJ2-7	TRBV30	NA
CASWDRSNEKLFF	TGTGCCAGCTGGGACAGGTCGAACGAAAAACTGTTTTTT	TRBD1	TRBJ1-4	TRBV28	NA
CASSRGASSYNEQFF	TGTGCCAGCAGCCGTGGGGCGAGCTCCTACAATGAGCAGTTCTTC	NA	TRBJ2-1	TRBV6-5	NA
CASSLEGEETQYF	TGCGCCAGCAGCTTGGAAGGGGAAGAGACCCAGTACTTC	NA	TRBJ2-5	TRBV5-1	NA
CASSQVGGGTEKLFF	TGCGCCAGCAGCCAAGTCGGGGGAGGGACTGAAAAACTGTTTTTT	NA	TRBJ1-4	TRBV4-3	NA
CASSLSGVSNQPQHF	TGTGCCAGCAGTTTATCAGGGGTAAGCAATCAGCCCCAGCATTTT	NA	TRBJ1-5	TRBV28	NA
CASSGGSTDTQYF	TGTGCCAGCAGTGGTGGAAGCACAGATACGCAGTATTTT	NA	TRBJ2-3	TRBV27	medium-sized
CASSLMGVGYEQYF	TGTGCCAGCAGCTTAATGGGAGTGGGCTACGAGCAGTACTTC	NA	TRBJ2-7	TRBV7-9	NA
CASSLDSSGDTQYF	TGTGCCAGCAGCTTGGACAGCTCAGGGGATACGCAGTATTTT	NA	TRBJ2-3	TRBV5-6	NA
CASTQGGVGTDTQYF	TGTGCCAGTACCCAGGGAGGGGTAGGCACAGATACGCAGTATTTT	TRBD2	TRBJ2-3	TRBV19	NA
CASSGDVQPQHF	TGTGCCAGCAGTGGGGACGTTCAGCCCCAGCATTTT	NA	TRBJ1-5	TRBV2	NA
CASTSPYSLNTGELFF	TGTGCCAGCACCTCCCCATATTCCCTTAACACCGGGGAGCTGTTTTTT	NA	TRBJ2-2	TRBV11-2	NA
CASSLGGGEQYF	TGTGCCAGCAGTTTGGGAGGGGGCGAGCAGTACTTC	NA	TRBJ2-7	TRBV28	NA
CASSQRRQGHNEQFF	TGTGCCAGCAGCCAAAGGAGACAGGGCCACAATGAGCAGTTCTTC	TRBD1	TRBJ2-1	TRBV3-1/TRBV3-2	few
CASSLSSGGPEQFF	TGTGCCAGTAGCCTCTCATCGGGGGGGCCTGAGCAGTTCTTC	TRBD2	TRBJ2-1	TRBV19	NA
CASSLGGAPTDTQYF	TGTGCCAGCAGCTTAGGAGGGGCGCCCACAGATACGCAGTATTTT	NA	TRBJ2-3	TRBV11-1	NA
CSGKDTEAFF	TGCAGCGGCAAGGACACTGAAGCTTTCTTT	NA	TRBJ1-1	TRBV29-1	NA
CASSPSPSDSNQPQHF	TGTGCCAGCAGCCCCTCCCCTTCGGATAGCAATCAGCCCCAGCATTTT	NA	TRBJ1-5	TRBV7-2	few
CASRRTGTRGPKYGYTF	TGTGCCAGCAGACGCACCGGGACCCGAGGGCCTAAATATGGCTACACCTTC	NA	TRBJ1-2	TRBV28	few
CASSFSSKGRPQHF	TGTGCCAGCAGTTTCTCCAGTAAGGGGCGGCCCCAGCATTTT	NA	TRBJ1-5	TRBV28	once
CASSLDAGGGSHEQFF	TGTGCCAGCAGCTTGGATGCTGGGGGCGGTAGCCATGAGCAGTTCTTC	NA	TRBJ2-1	TRBV5-4	few
CASSPRDRGNEKLFF	TGTGCCAGCAGCCCCCGGGACAGGGGGAATGAAAAACTGTTTTTT	TRBD1	TRBJ1-4	TRBV4-2	once